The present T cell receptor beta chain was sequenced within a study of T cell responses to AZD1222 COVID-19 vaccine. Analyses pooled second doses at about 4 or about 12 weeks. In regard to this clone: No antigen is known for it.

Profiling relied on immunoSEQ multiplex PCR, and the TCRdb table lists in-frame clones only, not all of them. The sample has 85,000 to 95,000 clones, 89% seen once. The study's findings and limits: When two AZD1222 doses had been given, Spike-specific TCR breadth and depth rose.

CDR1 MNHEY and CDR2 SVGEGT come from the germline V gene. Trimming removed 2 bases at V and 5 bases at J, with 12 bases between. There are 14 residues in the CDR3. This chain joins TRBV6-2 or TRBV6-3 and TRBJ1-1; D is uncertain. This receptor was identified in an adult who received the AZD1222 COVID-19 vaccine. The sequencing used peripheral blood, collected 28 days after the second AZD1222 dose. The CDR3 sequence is CASSYGPPGTEAFF. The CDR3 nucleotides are TGTGCCAGCAGTTACGGGCCCCCGGGGACTGAAGCTTTCTTT.